A selection of T cell receptor beta chains follows, all from one sample in a study of T-cell reconstitution after alpha-beta-depleted transplantation in children. TCRdb re-called the PCR reads with MiXCR, one entry per CDR3 protein. The sample shows about 200,000 distinct CDR3 sequences, around a sixth of them seen only once. The sequencing here drew on PBMCs, mostly from graft donor cells, taken 360 days after TCRalphabeta/CD19-depleted stem cell transplant. These TCRs come from a male patient between 2 and 10 years old who had a stem cell transplant for acute lymphoblastic leukemia, so the T cells may come from the graft donor. Both conserved end residues are part of each CDR3. Each record gives: D gene, clone size, J gene, V gene, CDR3 DNA, CDR3 protein. The D gene is left open where the match is weak. Expanded clones are given a class, and other clones once, few, many or no size at all.

- | few | TRBJ2-7 | TRBV29-1 | TGCAGCGTTGGACGGGACGGCTCCTACGAGCAGTACTTC | CSVGRDGSYEQYF
TRBD1 | - | TRBJ2-1 | TRBV7-9 | TGTGCCAGCAGGCCTACAGGGGACAATGAGCAGTTCTTC | CASRPTGDNEQFF
TRBD1 | - | TRBJ1-2 | TRBV20-1 | TGCAGTGCTACCCCGGGACAGGGGTACGATGGCTACACCTTC | CSATPGQGYDGYTF
- | few | TRBJ1-1 | TRBV27 | TGTGCCAGTCGACGGATGAACACTGAAGCTTTCTTT | CASRRMNTEAFF
TRBD1 | - | TRBJ2-1 | TRBV29-1 | TGCAGCGCGAACCGGGACAGGGTCCAGTTCTTC | CSANRDRVQFF
- | - | TRBJ2-7 | TRBV29-1 | TGCAGCGGTGGATATACCAATTACGAGCAGTACTTC | CSGGYTNYEQYF
TRBD2 | few | TRBJ2-1 | TRBV6-2/TRBV6-3 | TGTGCCCCCCGAGGGACTAGCCTCCACAATGAGCAGTTCTTC | CAPRGTSLHNEQFF
- | - | TRBJ2-5 | TRBV20-1 | TGCAGTGCGGGGGGCCCACCCACACAAGAGACCCAGTACTTC | CSAGGPPTQETQYF
- | - | TRBJ1-5 | TRBV9 | TGTGCCAGCAGCGCCGAAGGGGGGGCGAATCAGCCCCAGCATTTT | CASSAEGGANQPQHF
- | - | TRBJ2-4 | TRBV25-1 | TGTGCCAGCAGTGCAGGGGATAACATTCAGTACTTC | CASSAGDNIQYF
TRBD1 | few | TRBJ2-7 | TRBV11-1 | TGTGCCAGCAGCTTAGCGGGGACAGATCGATACTGGGGACCAGCCTACGAGCAGTACTTC | CASSLAGTDRYWGPAYEQYF
- | - | TRBJ1-2 | TRBV7-9 | TGTGCCAGCAGCTTAGCTAGGCCGACGAGTGGCTACACCTTC | CASSLARPTSGYTF
TRBD2 | - | TRBJ2-2 | TRBV6-2/TRBV6-3 | TGTGCCAGCAGTTCTACAGCGGGGGCGAACACCGGGGAGCTGTTTTTT | CASSSTAGANTGELFF
TRBD1 | - | TRBJ2-7 | TRBV5-1 | TGCGCCAGCAGCTTGGTACGGACAGGGGGCATCTACGAGCAGTACTTC | CASSLVRTGGIYEQYF
- | - | TRBJ1-3 | TRBV6-4 | TGTGCCAGCAGTGACTCAAGCCCCCAGGGCCAAGGCTCTGGAAACACCATATATTTT | CASSDSSPQGQGSGNTIYF
TRBD1 | - | TRBJ2-4 | TRBV5-6 | TGTGCCAGCAGCCAAACGACAGGGGGTGGGATTCAGTACTTC | CASSQTTGGGIQYF
TRBD2 | few | TRBJ2-2 | TRBV7-8 | TGTGCCAGCATGCGGGGGATAAACACCGGGGAGCTGTTTTTT | CASMRGINTGELFF
- | few | TRBJ2-2 | TRBV10-3 | TGTGCCATCAGAGAAGGACTCGAAGCGAACACCGGGGAGCTGTTTTTT | CAIREGLEANTGELFF
TRBD1 | few | TRBJ2-3 | TRBV5-1 | TGCGCCAGCAGCCTTGACAGGGGAGTAGATACGCAGTATTTT | CASSLDRGVDTQYF
- | - | TRBJ2-1 | TRBV12-3/TRBV12-4 | TGTGCCAGCAGTGGAATCCCGGGAAACAATGAGCAGTTCTTC | CASSGIPGNNEQFF
- | - | TRBJ2-3 | TRBV7-9 | TGTGCCAGCAGCCCCGGGACCGCGGTAGATACGCAGTATTTT | CASSPGTAVDTQYF
TRBD2 | - | TRBJ2-1 | TRBV28 | TGTGCCAGCAGTTTAACGCTAGGGAGGGGTGAGCAGTTCTTC | CASSLTLGRGEQFF
- | - | TRBJ2-7 | TRBV3-1 | TGTGCCAGCAGCCAAGCCCCCGCCGAGCAGTACTTC | CASSQAPAEQYF
- | - | TRBJ1-1 | TRBV11-3 | TGTGCCAGCAGCCCGGGGAGAGGGTTCACGAACACTGAAGCTTTCTTT | CASSPGRGFTNTEAFF
- | - | TRBJ2-3 | TRBV5-4 | TGTGCCAGCAGCCCAACCCTAGATTGGGAGACAGATACGCAGTATTTT | CASSPTLDWETDTQYF
- | - | TRBJ2-1 | TRBV4-3 | TGCGCCAGCAGCCAAGAAGTAGCAGCTGAGCAGTTCTTC | CASSQEVAAEQFF
- | - | TRBJ2-6 | TRBV5-6 | TGTGCCAGCAGCTTGAGGGTCCTGAGGCCTGAGAGCTCTGGGGCCAACGTCCTGACTTTC | CASSLRVLRPESSGANVLTF
- | - | TRBJ2-1 | TRBV5-5 | TGTGCCAGCTGTCGAGGGGTAGCGAGCTCCTACAATGAGCAGTTCTTC | CASCRGVASSYNEQFF
- | - | TRBJ1-6 | TRBV10-3 | TGTGCCATCAGTGACCGGACGGGATCTAATTCACCCCTCCACTTT | CAISDRTGSNSPLHF
TRBD2 | few | TRBJ2-3 | TRBV4-3 | TGCGCCAGCAGCCTAGAAGCGGGAGGCGGAGATACGCAGTATTTT | CASSLEAGGGDTQYF
- | few | TRBJ2-2 | TRBV7-9 | TGTGCCAGCAGCCCGGTGGGGCCCCACGCCGGGGAGCTGTTTTTT | CASSPVGPHAGELFF
- | - | TRBJ1-1 | TRBV5-6 | TGTGCCAGCAGCTTGGTGCAGGGAGGAGGGACGAACACTGAAGCTTTCTTT | CASSLVQGGGTNTEAFF
TRBD2 | few | TRBJ2-1 | TRBV24-1 | TGTGCCACCAGAGCGGGAGGACCCAGCCCGGAGCAGTTCTTC | CATRAGGPSPEQFF
- | - | TRBJ2-1 | TRBV15 | TGTGCCACCAGCAGAGTGGAGAGCTCCTACAATGAGCAGTTCTTC | CATSRVESSYNEQFF
- | few | TRBJ1-1 | TRBV29-1 | TGCAGCGTTGACCCAGGGTTGAACACTGAAGCTTTCTTT | CSVDPGLNTEAFF
TRBD2 | - | TRBJ2-1 | TRBV12-3/TRBV12-4 | TGTGCCTGCAGCCAGGCGGGGGGGAGCTCCTACAATGAGCAGTTCTTC | CACSQAGGSSYNEQFF
- | - | TRBJ1-2 | TRBV7-9 | TGTGCCAGCAGCCCTCAGGCGCCGGCCCTCTATGGCTACACCTTC | CASSPQAPALYGYTF
- | few | TRBJ1-5 | TRBV2 | TGTGCCAGCAGTGACAGGAAGGTCGGTCAGCCCCAGCATTTT | CASSDRKVGQPQHF
TRBD1 | few | TRBJ2-1 | TRBV11-2 | TGTGCCAGCAGCTATTGGGACAGCAAATACAATGAGCAGTTCTTC | CASSYWDSKYNEQFF
- | - | TRBJ2-1 | TRBV3-1 | TGTGCCAGCAGCGCTGGAGGGGGCCCGGAATTCTACAATGAGCAGTTCTTC | CASSAGGGPEFYNEQFF
- | - | TRBJ2-1 | TRBV5-1 | TGCGCCAGCAGCCGTCCGAGACAGGGAGGCAATGAGCAGTTCTTC | CASSRPRQGGNEQFF